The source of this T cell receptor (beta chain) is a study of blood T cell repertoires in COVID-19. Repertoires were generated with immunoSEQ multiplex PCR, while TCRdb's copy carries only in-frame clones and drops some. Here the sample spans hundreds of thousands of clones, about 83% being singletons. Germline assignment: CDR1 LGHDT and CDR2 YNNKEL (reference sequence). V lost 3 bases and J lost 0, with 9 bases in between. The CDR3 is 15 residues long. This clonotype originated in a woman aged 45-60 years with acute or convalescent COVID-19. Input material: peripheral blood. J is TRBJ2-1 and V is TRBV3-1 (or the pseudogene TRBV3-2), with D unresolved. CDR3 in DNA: TGTGCCAGCAGCCACCGAGGCCGCTCCTACAATGAGCAGTTCTTC. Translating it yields CASSHRGRSYNEQFF.